Only a few counts were recorded for the clone carrying this T cell receptor beta chain. Its antigen is undetermined. These data originate in a study of cytomegalovirus exposure and HLA in healthy donors. Findings of the study overall: According to an earlier analysis, most TCR beta V segments yielded productive rearrangements about 87% or about 30% of the time.

Whereas donors were nominally healthy upon sampling, unrecorded immune exposures were probable. The CDR3 is 13 amino acids. In germline, CDR1 is MGHDK, CDR2 SYGVNS. With V trimmed by 6 bases and J by 0 bases, 1 base remained unmatched. PCR amplification relied on 60 Vbeta primers (plus 13 Jbeta primers). Using immunoSEQ multiplex PCR, the repertoire was profiled, and TCRdb retains in-frame clones only, with some absent. This table has under 150,000 clones, about three quarters appearing once. This clonotype originated in a woman between 35 and 50 years old in good health and CMV-seronegative. This sequence joins TRBV25-1 and TRBJ1-1; 7 positions agree with TRBD1. Input material: PBMCs. The CDR3 region is CASRGQLNTEAFF. The DNA of the CDR3 is TGTGCCAGCAGGGGACAGTTGAACACTGAAGCTTTCTTT.